This TCR beta chain was sequenced during a study of beta chain features in type 1 diabetes (dated by TCRdb to about 2018). A note on the overall study: No differences in mean age, gender distribution, total cell number or subset yield were found between patients and healthy donors. Regulatory and stem cell-like memory subsets were isolated from only 8 patients and roughly eight healthy donors, whereas naive and central memory subsets came from all 28 donors. Across all samples, 107,917,701 sorted cells were examined, and cell number per subset correlated strongly with RNA yield. The study compared TCRB repertoires of sorted circulating CD4+ T cell subsets between recently diagnosed type 1 diabetes patients and matched healthy donors.

From each donor, a single peripheral blood sample of 100 to 150 mL on average was drawn into heparinised tubes. Naive, central memory, regulatory and stem cell-like memory CD4+ T cells were sorted on a BD FACSAria II using a panel including CD45RO, CCR7, CD25, CD127, CD95 and CD27. Purity was above 95% for every sorted population. PBMCs were separated immediately by Lymphoprep density gradient centrifugation and were stained directly, without being cultured. To minimize batch effects, samples were stained and sorted in pairs, one healthy donor with one patient per experiment. This clone has more than one count but fewer than ten. Its antigen is still unknown. Nothing much larger sits one base from this clone, and base qualities are not available. All of the isolated RNA was reverse transcribed with the High Capacity cDNA Reverse Transcription Kit, so expressed TCRB transcripts were sequenced. Deep immunoSEQ sequencing was performed on naive, central memory and regulatory T cell samples, with an average of about 4 million total reads per sample. Sorted cells were lysed in RLT buffer and RNA was extracted with DNase-treated RNeasy Micro or Mini kits, depending on cell number. Each cell subset was processed on its own to prevent cross-contamination, while patient and healthy donor samples were processed together. The immunoSEQ multiplex PCR was used to amplify TCRB sequences from cDNA, generating 87-bp fragments that spanned the CDR3 region. Sequencing of the amplicons was done on the Illumina HiSeq platform. The published analysis was carried out like this. Synthetic template baselines were used to correct PCR bias computationally, reads within Hamming distance 2 were collapsed together, and singletons that could not be merged were discarded. Reads were aligned to IMGT to assign V, D and J genes, CDR3 length, and insertions or deletions at six rearrangement sites. Clonotype counts were normalized to sorted cell number within each subset before computing true diversity and Gini coefficients with the tcR R package. The overlap coefficient, calculated on TCRB nucleotide sequences, was used to quantify repertoire sharing. Out-of-frame TCRB sequences from naive cells were analyzed as a proxy for the pre-selection repertoire. TCRdb took this table from immuneACCESS and kept in-frame rearrangements with V and J called. Such tables lack part of the clones; where checked against another copy, unresolved V genes explain under half of the gap, and the rest is unexplained. V and J calls and clone size follow that table, whereas D and trimming were derived from the DNA. Within this sample are about 280,000 clones, with 15% of them counted one time only. Roughly 0.015% of the sample lies in the top ten.

The paper's findings and limits, for the study overall: Type 1 diabetes patients showed a moderate but significant shortening of TCRB CDR3 length in all four CD4+ subsets. Because small numbers of individuals were included in the HLA sub-analyses, any influence of HLA type on TCRB rearrangement was left unresolved. Patients with type 1 diabetes made fewer insertions and deleted more nucleotides at VDJ recombination sites, implying thymic rearrangement abnormalities. Shorter templates might have been favored by PCR, but patient and control samples were amplified and corrected together, so both groups would have been affected equally by any skew. Naive, central memory and regulatory TCRB repertoires appeared more similar among patients than among healthy donors. Because cDNA rather than genomic DNA was sequenced, highly expressing activated cells could have been over-represented, although no difference in activation and CD3 levels was found between groups.

From a lookup of the germline V gene, CDR1 and CDR2 are SGHRS and YFSETQ. Spanning cysteine to phenylalanine, the CDR3 consists of 16 amino acids. The entry retains the CDR3 DNA only, 48 bases that are in frame from base 1. At the junction V is shortened by 4 bases and J by 4 bases; bases outside the gene matches: 7. The V gene is TRBV5-1 and the J gene is TRBJ2-1; 11 central bases correspond to TRBD2. The specimen was naive CD4+ T cells from blood. Sample cell subset or site, as interpreted from the label and publication: true naive CD4+ T cells. The sequence was obtained from a man between 18 and 29 years old with type 1 diabetes. The nucleotide sequence reads TGCGCCAGCAGCCCTGACCTAGCGGGGGGATACAATGAGCAGTTCTTC. It translates to CASSPDLAGGYNEQFF.